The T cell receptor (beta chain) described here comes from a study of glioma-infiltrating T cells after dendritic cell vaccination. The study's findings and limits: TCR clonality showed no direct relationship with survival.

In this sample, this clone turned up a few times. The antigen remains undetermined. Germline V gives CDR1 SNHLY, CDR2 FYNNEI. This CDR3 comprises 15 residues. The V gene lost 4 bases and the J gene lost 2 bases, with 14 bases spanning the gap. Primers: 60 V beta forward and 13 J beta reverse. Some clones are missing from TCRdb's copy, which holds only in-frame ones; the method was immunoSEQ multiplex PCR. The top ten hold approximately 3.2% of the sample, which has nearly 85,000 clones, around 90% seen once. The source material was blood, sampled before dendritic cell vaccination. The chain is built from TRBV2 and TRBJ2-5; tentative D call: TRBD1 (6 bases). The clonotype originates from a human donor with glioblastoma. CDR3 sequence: CASSGRTASQETQYF. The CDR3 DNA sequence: TGTGCCAGCAGTGGACGGACAGCCTCGCAAGAGACCCAGTACTTC. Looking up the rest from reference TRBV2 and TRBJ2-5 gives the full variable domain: EPEVTQTPSHQVTQMGQEVILRCVPISNHLYFYWYRQILGQKVEFLVSFYNNEISEKSEIFDDQFSVERPDGSNFTLKIRSTKLEDSAMYFCASSGRTASQETQYFGPGTRLLVL.